This T cell receptor (beta chain) was recorded in a study of blood T cell repertoires in COVID-19. Recovered Cohort 3 donors showed two negative PCRs, clearance, or symptom resolution. This clone has more than one count but fewer than ten. The sample has other DNA sequences that encode this CDR3 too. Germline CDR1 SNHLY, CDR2 FYNNEI. The CDR3 runs to 14 residues. Losses at the gene ends were 4 bases for V and 8 bases for J; bases not matched to a gene: 7. In the authors' workflow: How many nucleated cells were present was estimated from reference gene primer amplification. Measured with immunoSEQ multiplex PCR; TCRdb has only the in-frame clones, and not every one. V, J and clone size reflect that table, while D and trimming were determined from the DNA. The repertoire holds about 220,000 clones, with just under 85% as singletons.

Sample: PBMCs or T cells enriched from blood (not recorded which). The chain combines TRBV2 with TRBJ1-4, with 7 bases matching TRBD1. This clonotype was sampled from a man in his forties or fifties who had recovered from COVID-19. The CDR3 reads CASSGQGSPEKLFF. The DNA for the CDR3 is TGTGCCAGCAGTGGACAGGGAAGCCCAGAAAAACTGTTTTTT.